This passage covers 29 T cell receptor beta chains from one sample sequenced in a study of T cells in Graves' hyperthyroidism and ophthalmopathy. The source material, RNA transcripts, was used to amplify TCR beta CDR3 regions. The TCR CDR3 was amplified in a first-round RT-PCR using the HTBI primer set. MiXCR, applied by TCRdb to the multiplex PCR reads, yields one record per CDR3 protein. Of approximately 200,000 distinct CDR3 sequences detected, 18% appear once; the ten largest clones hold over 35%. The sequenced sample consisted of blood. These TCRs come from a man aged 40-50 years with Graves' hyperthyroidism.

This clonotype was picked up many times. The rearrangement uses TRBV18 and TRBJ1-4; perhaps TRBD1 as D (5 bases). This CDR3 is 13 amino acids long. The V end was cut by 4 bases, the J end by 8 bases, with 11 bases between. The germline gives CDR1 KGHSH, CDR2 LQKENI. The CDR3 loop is CASSRDAWEKLFF. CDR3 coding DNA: TGTGCCAGCTCACGGGACGCGTGGGAAAAACTGTTTTTT. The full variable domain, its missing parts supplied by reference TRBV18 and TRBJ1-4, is NAGVMQNPRHLVRRRGQEARLRCSPMKGHSHVYWYRQLPEEGLKFMVYLQKENIIDESGMPKERFSAEFPKEGPSILRIQQVVRGDSAAYFCASSRDAWEKLFFGSGTQLSVL.

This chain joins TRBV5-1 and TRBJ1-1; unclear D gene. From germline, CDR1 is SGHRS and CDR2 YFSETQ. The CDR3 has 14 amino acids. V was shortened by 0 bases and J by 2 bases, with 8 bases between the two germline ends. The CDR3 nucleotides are TGCGCCAGCAGCTTGGTTGAGGGAAACACTGAAGCTTTCTTT. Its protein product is CASSLVEGNTEAFF.

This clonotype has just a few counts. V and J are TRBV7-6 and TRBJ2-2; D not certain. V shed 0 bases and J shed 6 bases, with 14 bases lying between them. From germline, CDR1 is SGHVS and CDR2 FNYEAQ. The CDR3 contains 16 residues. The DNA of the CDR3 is TGTGCCAGCAGCTTAGCCTGGGCCCAGCCCCCCGGGGAGCTGTTTTTT. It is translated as CASSLAWAQPPGELFF.

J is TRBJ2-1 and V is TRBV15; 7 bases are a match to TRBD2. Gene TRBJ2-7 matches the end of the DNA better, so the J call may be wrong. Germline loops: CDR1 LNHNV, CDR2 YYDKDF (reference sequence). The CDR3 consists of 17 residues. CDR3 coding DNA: TGTGCCACCAGCAGAGGTGTTTTGGGGGACTACTACAATGAGCAGTACTTC. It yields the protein CATSRGVLGDYYNEQYF.

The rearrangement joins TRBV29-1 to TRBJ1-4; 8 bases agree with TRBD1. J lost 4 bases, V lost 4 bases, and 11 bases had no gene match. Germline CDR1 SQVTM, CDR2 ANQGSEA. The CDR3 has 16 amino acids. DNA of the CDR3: TGCAGCGTTGCCGGGACAGGTGCTAACTATAATGAAAAACTGTTTTTT. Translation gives CSVAGTGANYNEKLFF.

The DNA for the CDR3 is TGTGCCAGCAGTGTATTATTCGGGCAGGGTTATGAGCAGTTCTTC. Protein product: CASSVLFGQGYEQFF. The chain recombines TRBV6-9 with TRBJ2-1; possible D gene TRBD1, 5 bases. CDR3 length: 15 amino acids. Germline V lookup: CDR1 MNHGY, CDR2 SVAAGI. V lost 5 bases and J lost 8, with 19 bases in between.

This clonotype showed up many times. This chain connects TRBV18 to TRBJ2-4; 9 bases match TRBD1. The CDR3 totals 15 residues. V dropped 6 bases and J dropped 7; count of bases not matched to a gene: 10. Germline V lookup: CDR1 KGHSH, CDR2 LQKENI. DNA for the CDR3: TGTGCCAGCTCGCCGGACAGGGGCGGAGGGAACATTCAGTACTTC. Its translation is CASSPDRGGGNIQYF.

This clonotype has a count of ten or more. CDR3 nucleotides: TGTGCCAGCAGTTACGGAGTGGACTACGAGCAGTACTTC. This gives the protein CASSYGVDYEQYF. The chain is built from TRBV6-6 and TRBJ2-7; D not resolved. The CDR3 consists of 13 residues. Germline CDR1 reads MNHNY; CDR2 reads SVGAGI (reference sequence). The V gene lost 2 bases and the J gene lost 3 bases, with 8 bases spanning the gap.

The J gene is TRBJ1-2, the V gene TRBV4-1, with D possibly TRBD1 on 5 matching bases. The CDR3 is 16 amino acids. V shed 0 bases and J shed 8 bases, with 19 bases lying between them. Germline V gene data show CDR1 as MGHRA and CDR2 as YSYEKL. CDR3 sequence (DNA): TGCGCCAGCAGCCAAGAGCAGGGCTTAGCGATCGGAGGCTACACCTTC. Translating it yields CASSQEQGLAIGGYTF.

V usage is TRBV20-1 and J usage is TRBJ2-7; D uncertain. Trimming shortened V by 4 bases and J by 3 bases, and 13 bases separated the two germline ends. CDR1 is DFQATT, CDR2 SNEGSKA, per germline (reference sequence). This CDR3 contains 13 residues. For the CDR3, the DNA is TGCAGTGCTAAATCCCCGATCGTCTACGAGCAGTACTTC. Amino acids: CSAKSPIVYEQYF.

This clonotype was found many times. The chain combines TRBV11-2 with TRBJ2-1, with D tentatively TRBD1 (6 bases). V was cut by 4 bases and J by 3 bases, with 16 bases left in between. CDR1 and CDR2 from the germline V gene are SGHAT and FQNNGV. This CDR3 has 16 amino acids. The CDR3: CASSSATGNNYNEQFF. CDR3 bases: TGTGCCAGCAGCTCGGCGACAGGTAACAACTACAATGAGCAGTTCTTC. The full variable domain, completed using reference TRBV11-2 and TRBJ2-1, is EAGVAQSPRYKIIEKRQSVAFWCNPISGHATLYWYQQILGQGPKLLIQFQNNGVVDDSQLPKDRFSAERLKGVDSTLKIQPAKLEDSAVYLCASSSATGNNYNEQFFGPGTRLTVL.

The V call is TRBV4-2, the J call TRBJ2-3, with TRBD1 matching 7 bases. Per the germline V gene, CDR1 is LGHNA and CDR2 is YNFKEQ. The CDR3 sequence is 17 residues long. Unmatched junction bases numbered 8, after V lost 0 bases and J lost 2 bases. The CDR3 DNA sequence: TGTGCCAGCAGCCAAGATGGGGACAGACGATTCACAGATACGCAGTATTTT. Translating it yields CASSQDGDRRFTDTQYF.

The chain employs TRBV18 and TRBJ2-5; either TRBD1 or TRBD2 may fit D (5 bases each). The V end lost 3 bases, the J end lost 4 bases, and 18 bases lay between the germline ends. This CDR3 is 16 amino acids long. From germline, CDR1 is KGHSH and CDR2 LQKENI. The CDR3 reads CASSPRSGGASETQYF. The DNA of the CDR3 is TGTGCCAGCTCACCTCGGAGTGGGGGAGCTTCAGAGACCCAGTACTTC.

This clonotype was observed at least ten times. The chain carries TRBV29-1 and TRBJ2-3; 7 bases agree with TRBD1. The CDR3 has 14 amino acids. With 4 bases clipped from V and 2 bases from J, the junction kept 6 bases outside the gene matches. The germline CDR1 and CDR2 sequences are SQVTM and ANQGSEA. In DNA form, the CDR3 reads TGCAGCGTTGTGAGGGGGACAGTCACAGATACGCAGTATTTT. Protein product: CSVVRGTVTDTQYF.

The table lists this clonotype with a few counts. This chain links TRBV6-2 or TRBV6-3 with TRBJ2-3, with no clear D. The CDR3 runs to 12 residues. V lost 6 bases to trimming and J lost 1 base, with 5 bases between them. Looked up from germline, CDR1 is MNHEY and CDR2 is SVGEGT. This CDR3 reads CASRDRTDTQYF. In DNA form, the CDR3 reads TGTGCCAGCAGAGACCGCACAGATACGCAGTATTTT.

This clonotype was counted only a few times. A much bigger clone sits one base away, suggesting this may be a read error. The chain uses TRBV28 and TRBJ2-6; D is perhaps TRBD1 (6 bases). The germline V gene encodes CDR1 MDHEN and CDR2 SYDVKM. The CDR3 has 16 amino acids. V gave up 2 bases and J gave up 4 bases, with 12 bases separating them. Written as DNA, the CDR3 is TGTGCCAGCAGTTTACAGGGGATGGGGGGGGCCAACGTCCTGACTTTC. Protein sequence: CASSLQGMGGANVLTF.

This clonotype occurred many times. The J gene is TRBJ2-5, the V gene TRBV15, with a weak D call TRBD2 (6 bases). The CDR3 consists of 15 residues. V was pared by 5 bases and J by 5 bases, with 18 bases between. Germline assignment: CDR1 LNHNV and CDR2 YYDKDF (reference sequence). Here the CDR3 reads CATSPALGAGETQYF. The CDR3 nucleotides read TGTGCCACCAGCCCGGCACTCGGGGCGGGGGAGACCCAGTACTTC.

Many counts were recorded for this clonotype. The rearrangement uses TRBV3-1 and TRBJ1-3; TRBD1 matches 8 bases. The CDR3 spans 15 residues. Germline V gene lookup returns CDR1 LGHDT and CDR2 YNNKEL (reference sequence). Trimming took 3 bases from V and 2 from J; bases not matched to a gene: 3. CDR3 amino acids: CASSQDREAGNTIYF. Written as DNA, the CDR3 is TGTGCCAGCAGCCAGGACAGGGAGGCTGGAAACACCATATATTTT.

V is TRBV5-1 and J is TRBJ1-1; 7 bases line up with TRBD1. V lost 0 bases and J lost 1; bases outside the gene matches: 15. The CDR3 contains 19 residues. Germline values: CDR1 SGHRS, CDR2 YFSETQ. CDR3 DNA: TGCGCCAGCAGCTTGGCCGGTCGAGGTTGGGGACAGCCGAACACTGAAGCTTTCTTT. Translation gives CASSLAGRGWGQPNTEAFF. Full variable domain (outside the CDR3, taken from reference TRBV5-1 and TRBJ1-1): KAGVTQTPRYLIKTRGQQVTLSCSPISGHRSVSWYQQTPGQGLQFLFEYFSETQRNKGNFPGRFSGRQFSNSRSEMNVSTLELGDSALYLCASSLAGRGWGQPNTEAFFGQGTRLTVV.

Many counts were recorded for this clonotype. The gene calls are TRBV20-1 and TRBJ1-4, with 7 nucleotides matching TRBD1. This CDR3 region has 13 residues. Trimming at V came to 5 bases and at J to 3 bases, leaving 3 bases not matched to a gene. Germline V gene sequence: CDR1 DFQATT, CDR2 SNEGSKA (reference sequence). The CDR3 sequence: CSAPTGSNEKLFF. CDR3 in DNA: TGCAGTGCTCCGACAGGGTCTAATGAAAAACTGTTTTTT.

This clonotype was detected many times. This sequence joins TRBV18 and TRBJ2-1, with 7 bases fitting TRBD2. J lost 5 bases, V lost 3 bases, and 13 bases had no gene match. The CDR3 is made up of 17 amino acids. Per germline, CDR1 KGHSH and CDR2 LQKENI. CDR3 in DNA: TGTGCCAGCTCACCCACTTTTGGGGGGGAGACCCACAATGAGCAGTTCTTC. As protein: CASSPTFGGETHNEQFF.

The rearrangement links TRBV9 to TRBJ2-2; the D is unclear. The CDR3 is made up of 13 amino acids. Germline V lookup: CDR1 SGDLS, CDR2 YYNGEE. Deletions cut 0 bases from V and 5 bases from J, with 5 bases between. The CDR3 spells CASSVVETGELFF. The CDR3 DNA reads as TGTGCCAGCAGCGTAGTGGAAACCGGGGAGCTGTTTTTT. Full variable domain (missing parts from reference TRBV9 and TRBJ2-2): DSGVTQTPKHLITATGQRVTLRCSPRSGDLSVYWYQQSLDQGLQFLIQYYNGEERAKGNILERFSAQQFPDLHSELNLSSLELGDSALYFCASSVVETGELFFGEGSRLTVL.

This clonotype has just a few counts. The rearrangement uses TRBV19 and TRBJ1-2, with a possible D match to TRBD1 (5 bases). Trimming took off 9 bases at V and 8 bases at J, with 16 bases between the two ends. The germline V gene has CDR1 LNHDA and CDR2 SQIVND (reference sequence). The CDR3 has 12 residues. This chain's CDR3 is CASLPGPRGYTF. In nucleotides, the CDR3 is TGTGCCAGCCTGCCGGGACCCAGAGGCTACACCTTC.

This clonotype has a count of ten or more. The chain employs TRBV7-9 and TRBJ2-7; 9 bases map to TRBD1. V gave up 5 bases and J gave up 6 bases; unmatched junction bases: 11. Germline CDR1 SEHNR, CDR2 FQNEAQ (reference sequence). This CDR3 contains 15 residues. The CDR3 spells CASSPLRDRAPEQYF. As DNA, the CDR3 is TGTGCCAGCAGCCCATTACGGGACAGGGCCCCCGAGCAGTACTTC.

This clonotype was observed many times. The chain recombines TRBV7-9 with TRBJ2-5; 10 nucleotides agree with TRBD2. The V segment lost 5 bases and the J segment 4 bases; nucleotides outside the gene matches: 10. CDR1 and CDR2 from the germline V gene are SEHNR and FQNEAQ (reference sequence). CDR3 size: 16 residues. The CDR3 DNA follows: TGTGCCAGCAGCAGAGGACTAGCGGTCCTTCGAGAGACCCAGTACTTC. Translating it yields CASSRGLAVLRETQYF.

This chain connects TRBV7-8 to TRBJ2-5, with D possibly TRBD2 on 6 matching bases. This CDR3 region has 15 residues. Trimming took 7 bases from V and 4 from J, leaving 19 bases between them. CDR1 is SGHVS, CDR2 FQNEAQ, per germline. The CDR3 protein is CASKGWTRGVETQYF. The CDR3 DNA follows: TGTGCCAGCAAAGGGTGGACTCGCGGGGTAGAGACCCAGTACTTC.

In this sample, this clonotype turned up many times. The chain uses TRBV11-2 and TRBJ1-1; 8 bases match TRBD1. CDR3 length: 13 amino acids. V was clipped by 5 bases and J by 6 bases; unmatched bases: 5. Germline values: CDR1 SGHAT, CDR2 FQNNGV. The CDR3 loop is CASSPQGAAEAFF. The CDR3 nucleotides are TGTGCCAGCAGCCCTCAGGGGGCCGCTGAAGCTTTCTTT.

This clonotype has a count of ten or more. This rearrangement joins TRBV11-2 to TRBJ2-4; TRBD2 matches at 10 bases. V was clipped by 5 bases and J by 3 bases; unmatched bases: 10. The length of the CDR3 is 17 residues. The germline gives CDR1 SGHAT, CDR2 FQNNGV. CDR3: CASSPTGLAMNKNIQYF. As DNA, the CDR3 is TGTGCCAGCAGCCCAACGGGACTAGCGATGAACAAAAACATTCAGTACTTC.

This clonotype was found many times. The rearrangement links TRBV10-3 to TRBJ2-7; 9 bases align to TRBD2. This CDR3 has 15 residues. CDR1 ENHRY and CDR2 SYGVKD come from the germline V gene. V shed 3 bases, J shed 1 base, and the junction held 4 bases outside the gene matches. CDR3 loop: CAISEGLAISYEQYF. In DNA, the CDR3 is TGTGCCATCAGTGAAGGACTAGCGATATCCTACGAGCAGTACTTC.